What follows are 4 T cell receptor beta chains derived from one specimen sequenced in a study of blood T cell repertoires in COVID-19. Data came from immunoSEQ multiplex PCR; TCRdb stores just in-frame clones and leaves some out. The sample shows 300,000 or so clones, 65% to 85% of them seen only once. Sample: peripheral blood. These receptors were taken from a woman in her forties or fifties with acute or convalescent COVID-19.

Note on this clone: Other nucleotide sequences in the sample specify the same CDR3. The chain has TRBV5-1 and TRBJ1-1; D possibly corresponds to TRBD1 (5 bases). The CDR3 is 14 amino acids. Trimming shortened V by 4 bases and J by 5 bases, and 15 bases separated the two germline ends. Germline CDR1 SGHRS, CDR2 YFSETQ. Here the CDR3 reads CASSLVGRGTEAFF. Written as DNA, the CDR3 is TGCGCCAGCAGCCTTGTGGGCCGGGGGACTGAAGCTTTCTTT.

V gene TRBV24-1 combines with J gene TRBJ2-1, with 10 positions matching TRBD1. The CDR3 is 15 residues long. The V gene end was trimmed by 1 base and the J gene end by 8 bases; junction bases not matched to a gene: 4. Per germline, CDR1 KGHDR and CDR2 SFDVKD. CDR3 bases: TGTGCCACCAGTGATTTCAGGGACAGGGGACATGAGCAGTTCTTC. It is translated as CATSDFRDRGHEQFF.

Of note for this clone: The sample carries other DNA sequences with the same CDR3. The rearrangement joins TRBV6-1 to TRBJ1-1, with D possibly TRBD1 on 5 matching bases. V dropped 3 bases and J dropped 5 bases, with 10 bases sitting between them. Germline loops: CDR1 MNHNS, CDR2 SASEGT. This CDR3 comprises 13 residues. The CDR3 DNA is TGTGCCAGCAGTGATAGGGGTAGGACTGAAGCTTTCTTT. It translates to CASSDRGRTEAFF.

The CDR3 nucleotides are TGTGCTAGTGGTTTGGTATGGGGACAGGGTGGGGTCAGCTCCGGGGCCAACGTCCTGACTTTC. Its protein product is CASGLVWGQGGVSSGANVLTF. The chain links TRBV12-5 to TRBJ2-6; TRBD1 matches 9 bases. Germline V CDR1 and CDR2: LGHNT, FRNRAP. This CDR3 comprises 21 residues. V gave up 0 bases and J gave up 4 bases; unmatched junction bases: 16.